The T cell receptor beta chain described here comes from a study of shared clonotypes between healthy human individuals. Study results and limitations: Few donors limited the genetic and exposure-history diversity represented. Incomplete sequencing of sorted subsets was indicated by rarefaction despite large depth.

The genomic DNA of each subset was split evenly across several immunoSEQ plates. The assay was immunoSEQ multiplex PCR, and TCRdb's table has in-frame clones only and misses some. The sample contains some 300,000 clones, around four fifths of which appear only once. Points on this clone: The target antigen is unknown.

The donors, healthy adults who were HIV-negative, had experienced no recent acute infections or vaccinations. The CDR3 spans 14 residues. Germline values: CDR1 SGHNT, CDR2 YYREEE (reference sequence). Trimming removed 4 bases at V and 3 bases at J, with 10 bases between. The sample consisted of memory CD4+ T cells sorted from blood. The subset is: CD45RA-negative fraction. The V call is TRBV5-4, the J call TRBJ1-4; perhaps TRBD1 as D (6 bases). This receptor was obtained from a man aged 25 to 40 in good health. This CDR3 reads CASSLGHPNEKLFF. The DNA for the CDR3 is TGTGCCAGCAGCCTGGGACACCCTAATGAAAAACTGTTTTTT.